This TCR beta chain was sequenced in a study of CD8+ T cells in alopecia areata. Study context: A regimen of oral tofacitinib, 5 to 10 mg twice daily, was given to treated patients.

Treatment noted: oral pan-JAK inhibitor, 5-10 mg twice daily. Those with alopecia areata gave lesional scalp punch biopsies and peripheral blood. Starting from PBMCs, sorting isolated CD4+ and CD8+ T cells. As the sequencing template, cDNA was produced by extracting RNA and reverse transcribing it. The repertoire was sequenced with immunoSEQ multiplex PCR; TCRdb's copy has only in-frame clones and lacks some. Among more than 130,000 clones listed, 82% were seen once. General observations from the study: Among the 100 top clones, expanded CD8+ clones, like scalp clonality, were significantly decreased by tofacitinib.

The CDR3 totals 15 residues. CDR1 is LNHDA and CDR2 is SQIVND in the germline V gene (reference sequence). V shed 1 base and J 3 bases; nucleotides not matched to a gene: 5. For this clone: Its antigen is unknown.

This sequence was found in a human donor with alopecia areata. Sequenced here: CD8+ T cells sorted from blood, sampled at week 4, from a patient treated with tofacitinib. The J gene is TRBJ2-7, the V gene TRBV19, with 8 bases fitting TRBD1. The CDR3 sequence: CASSIAGDRRYEQYF. The CDR3 nucleotides are TGTGCCAGTAGTATAGCAGGGGACAGGCGCTACGAGCAGTACTTC.